The subject of this entry is one T cell receptor beta chain. Its target is not known. This sample is part of a study of T cell responses to AZD1222 COVID-19 vaccine. V was clipped by 1 base and J by 2 bases; unmatched bases: 4. Looked up from germline, CDR1 is LGHDT and CDR2 is YNNKEL (reference sequence). CDR3 length equals 15 residues. Findings and caveats of the study: Only 5 or 6 AZD1222 recipients were seropositive at baseline. Donor demographics were predominantly white British with a female majority; clonal diversity may be underestimated. The peak T cell response came first, and repertoires were sampled only after it.

Measured with immunoSEQ multiplex PCR; TCRdb has only the in-frame clones, and not every one. The sample has about 56,000 clones, approximately 85% seen once. The gene calls are TRBV3-1 (or the pseudogene TRBV3-2) and TRBJ2-7, with 8 positions matching TRBD2. The TCR was taken from an adult in good health. The specimen comprised peripheral blood, sampled on day 0 of AZD1222 vaccination. In nucleotides, the CDR3 is TGTGCCAGCAGCCAAGCCCCGGGGGGGCCCTACGAGCAGTACTTC. It yields the protein CASSQAPGGPYEQYF.